This T cell receptor beta chain was recovered during a study of cytomegalovirus exposure and HLA in healthy donors. Study information: A preliminary data release comprised 80 million or so unique TCRs obtained from HLA-typed donors.

Primers for the PCR totalled 60 Vbeta and 13 Jbeta. Here immunoSEQ multiplex PCR was the method, and the copy in TCRdb shows in-frame clones only, minus some. The sample includes 50,000 to 65,000 clones, approximately 71% of them seen just once. Study-wide results and caveats: When analyzed later, a missense DCLRE1C variant was found to be linked to TCR beta V- and J-gene trimming.

The CDR3 runs to 15 residues. V trimming: 0 bases; J trimming: 5 bases; junction bases outside the gene matches: 7. Germline V gene data show CDR1 as SGHKS and CDR2 as YYEKEE (reference sequence). Concerning this clone itself: Its target is unknown.

The source is a middle-aged man in good health and CMV-seropositive. The chain carries TRBV5-5 and TRBJ2-5, with 7 bases lining up with TRBD2. The sequencing input was PBMCs. The CDR3 bases are TGTGCCAGCAGCTTGGAGGGGTGGGGAGGGGAGACCCAGTACTTC. Translating gives CASSLEGWGGETQYF.